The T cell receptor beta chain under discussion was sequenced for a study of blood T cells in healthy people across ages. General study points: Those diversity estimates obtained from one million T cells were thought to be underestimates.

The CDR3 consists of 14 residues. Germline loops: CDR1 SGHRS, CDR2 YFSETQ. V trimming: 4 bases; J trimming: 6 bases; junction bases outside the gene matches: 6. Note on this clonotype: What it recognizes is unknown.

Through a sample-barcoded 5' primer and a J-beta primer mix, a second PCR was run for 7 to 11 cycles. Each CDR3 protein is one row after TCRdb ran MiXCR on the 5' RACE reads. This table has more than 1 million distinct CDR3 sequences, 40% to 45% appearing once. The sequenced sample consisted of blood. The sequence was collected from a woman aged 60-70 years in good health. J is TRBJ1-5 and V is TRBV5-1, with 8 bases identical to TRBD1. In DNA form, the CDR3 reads TGCGCCAGCAGCCTGACAGGGGATGTTCAGCCCCAGCATTTT. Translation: CASSLTGDVQPQHF.